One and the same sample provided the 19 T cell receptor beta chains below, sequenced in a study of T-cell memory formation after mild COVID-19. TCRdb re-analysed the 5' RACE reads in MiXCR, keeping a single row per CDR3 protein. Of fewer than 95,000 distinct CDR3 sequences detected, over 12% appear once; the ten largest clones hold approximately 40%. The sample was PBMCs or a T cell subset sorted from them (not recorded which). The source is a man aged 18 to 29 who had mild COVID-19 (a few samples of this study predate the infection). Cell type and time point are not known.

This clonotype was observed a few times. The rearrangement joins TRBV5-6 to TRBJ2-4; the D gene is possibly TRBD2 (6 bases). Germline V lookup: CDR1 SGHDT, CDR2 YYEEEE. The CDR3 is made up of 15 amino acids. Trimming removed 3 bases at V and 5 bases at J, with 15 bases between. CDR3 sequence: CASSSGTYPENIQYF. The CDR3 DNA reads TGTGCCAGCAGCTCCGGGACTTACCCTGAAAACATTCAGTACTTC.

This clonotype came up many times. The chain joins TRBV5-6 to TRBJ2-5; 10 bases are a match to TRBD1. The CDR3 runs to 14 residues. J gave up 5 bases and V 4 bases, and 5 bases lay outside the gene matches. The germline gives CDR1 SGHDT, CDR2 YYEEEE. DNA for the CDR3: TGTGCCAGCAGCCCGACAGGGGGCAGGGAGACCCAGTACTTC. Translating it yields CASSPTGGRETQYF.

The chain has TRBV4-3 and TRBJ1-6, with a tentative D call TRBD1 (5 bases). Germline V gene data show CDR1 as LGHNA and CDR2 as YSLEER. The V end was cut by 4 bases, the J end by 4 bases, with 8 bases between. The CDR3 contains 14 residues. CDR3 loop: CASSPKGYNSPLHF. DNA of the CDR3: TGCGCCAGCAGCCCCAAGGGGTATAATTCACCCCTCCACTTT.

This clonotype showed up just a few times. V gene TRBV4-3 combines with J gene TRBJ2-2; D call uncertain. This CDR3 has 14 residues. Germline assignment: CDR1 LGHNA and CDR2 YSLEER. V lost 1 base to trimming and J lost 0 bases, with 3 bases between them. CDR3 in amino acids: CASSQGPNTGELFF. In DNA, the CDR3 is TGCGCCAGCAGCCAAGGCCCGAACACCGGGGAGCTGTTTTTT.

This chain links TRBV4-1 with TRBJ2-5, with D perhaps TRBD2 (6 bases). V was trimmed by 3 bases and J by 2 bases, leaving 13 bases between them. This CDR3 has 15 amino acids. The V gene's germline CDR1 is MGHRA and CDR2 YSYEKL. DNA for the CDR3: TGCGCCAGCAGCCAGTCGGGAGCGGTTCAAGAGACCCAGTACTTC. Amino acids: CASSQSGAVQETQYF.

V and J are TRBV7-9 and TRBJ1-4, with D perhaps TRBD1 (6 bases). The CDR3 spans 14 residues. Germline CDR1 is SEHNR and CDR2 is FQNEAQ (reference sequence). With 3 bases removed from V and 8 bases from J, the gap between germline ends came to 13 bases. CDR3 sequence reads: CASSFSGQGEKLFF. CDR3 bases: TGTGCCAGCAGCTTCTCGGGACAAGGCGAAAAACTGTTTTTT.

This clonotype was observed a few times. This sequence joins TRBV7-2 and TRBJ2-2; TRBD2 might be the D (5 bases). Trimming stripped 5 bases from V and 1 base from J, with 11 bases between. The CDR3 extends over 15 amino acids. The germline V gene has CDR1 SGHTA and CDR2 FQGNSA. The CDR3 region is CASSRGPGNTGELFF. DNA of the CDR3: TGTGCCAGCAGCAGAGGGCCAGGGAACACCGGGGAGCTGTTTTTT.

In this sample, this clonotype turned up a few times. Here the CDR3 DNA reads TGCAGCCTGCTAGAGCCCAGGTTGACTGGCACTGAAGCTTTCTTT. The encoded protein is CSLLEPRLTGTEAFF. V usage is TRBV20-1 and J usage is TRBJ1-1; D remains ambiguous. Germline V lookup: CDR1 DFQATT, CDR2 SNEGSKA (reference sequence). The CDR3 consists of 15 residues.

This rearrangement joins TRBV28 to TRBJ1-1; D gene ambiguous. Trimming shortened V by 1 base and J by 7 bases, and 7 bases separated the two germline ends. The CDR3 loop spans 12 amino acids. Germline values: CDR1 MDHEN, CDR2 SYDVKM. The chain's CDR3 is CASSLSGVEAFF. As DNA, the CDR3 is TGTGCCAGCAGTTTATCCGGAGTTGAAGCTTTCTTT. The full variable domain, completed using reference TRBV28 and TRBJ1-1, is DVKVTQSSRYLVKRTGEKVFLECVQDMDHENMFWYRQDPGLGLRLIYFSYDVKMKEKGDIPEGYSVSREKKERFSLILESASTNQTSMYLCASSLSGVEAFFGQGTRLTVV.

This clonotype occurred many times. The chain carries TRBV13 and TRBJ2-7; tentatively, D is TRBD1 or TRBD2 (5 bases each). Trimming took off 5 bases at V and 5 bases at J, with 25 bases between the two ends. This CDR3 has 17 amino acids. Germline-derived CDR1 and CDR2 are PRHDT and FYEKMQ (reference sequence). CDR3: CASSPGAVGSTSDEQYF. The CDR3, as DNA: TGTGCCAGCAGCCCCGGGGCCGTAGGGTCCACAAGCGACGAGCAGTACTTC. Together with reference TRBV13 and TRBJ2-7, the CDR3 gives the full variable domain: AAGVIQSPRHLIKEKRETATLKCYPIPRHDTVYWYQQGPGQDPQFLISFYEKMQSDKGSIPDRFSAQQFSDYHSELNMSSLELGDSALYFCASSPGAVGSTSDEQYFGPGTRLTVT.

The CDR3 nucleotides are TGTGCCAGCAGTGAAACAGAGTACTCTGGAAACACCATATATTTT. This sequence encodes CASSETEYSGNTIYF. This rearrangement joins TRBV4-2 to TRBJ1-3, with D hard to call. The germline V gene has CDR1 LGHNA and CDR2 YNFKEQ. V gave up 6 bases and J gave up 0 bases, with 12 bases separating them. This CDR3 is built from 15 residues.

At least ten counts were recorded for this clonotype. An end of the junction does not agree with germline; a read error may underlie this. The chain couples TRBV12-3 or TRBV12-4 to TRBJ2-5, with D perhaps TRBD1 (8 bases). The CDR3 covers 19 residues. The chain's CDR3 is CASSLADPTGGEYQETQYF. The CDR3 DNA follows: TGTGCCAGCAGCTTAGCCGACCCAACAGGGGGGGAATATCAAGAGACCCAGTACTTC.

CDR3 protein: CASSFSGEESSYEQYF. The CDR3 coding sequence is TGTGCCAGCAGCTTTAGTGGGGAAGAGAGCTCCTACGAGCAGTACTTC. This chain links TRBV7-9 with TRBJ2-7, with unresolved D. Trimming shortened V by 3 bases and J by 0 bases, and 15 bases separated the two germline ends. The CDR3 has 16 residues. Germline CDR1 reads SEHNR; CDR2 reads FQNEAQ (reference sequence).

The DNA for the CDR3 is TGTGCCAGCAGCTTATCGGGGGGGGACATCGGTCCCGAATACGAGCAGTACGTC. Protein sequence: CASSLSGGDIGPEYEQYV. The rearrangement links TRBV7-9 to TRBJ2-7; TRBD2 matches at 8 bases. This CDR3 region has 18 residues. V lost 2 bases, J lost 4 bases, and 16 bases stayed unmatched. The germline CDR1 and CDR2 sequences are SEHNR and FQNEAQ (reference sequence).

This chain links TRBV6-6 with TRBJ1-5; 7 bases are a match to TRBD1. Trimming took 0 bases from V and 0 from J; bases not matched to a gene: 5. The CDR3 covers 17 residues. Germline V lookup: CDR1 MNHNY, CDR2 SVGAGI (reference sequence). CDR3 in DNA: TGTGCCAGCAGTTACTCGGAGACAGGGATTAGCAATCAGCCCCAGCATTTT. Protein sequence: CASSYSETGISNQPQHF.

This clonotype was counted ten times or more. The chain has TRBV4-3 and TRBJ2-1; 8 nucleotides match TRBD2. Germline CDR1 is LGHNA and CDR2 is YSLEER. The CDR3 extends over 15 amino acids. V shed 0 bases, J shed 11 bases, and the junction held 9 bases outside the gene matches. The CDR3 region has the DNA TGCGCCAGCAGCCAAGAGCCAGCGGGGGTATTAAAGCAGTTCTTC. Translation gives CASSQEPAGVLKQFF.

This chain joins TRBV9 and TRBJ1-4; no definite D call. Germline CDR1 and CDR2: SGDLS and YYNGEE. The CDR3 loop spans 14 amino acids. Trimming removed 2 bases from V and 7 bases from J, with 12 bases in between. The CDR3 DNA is TGTGCCAGCAGCGTCGGACCTCATTCTGAAAAACTGTTTTTT. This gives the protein CASSVGPHSEKLFF.

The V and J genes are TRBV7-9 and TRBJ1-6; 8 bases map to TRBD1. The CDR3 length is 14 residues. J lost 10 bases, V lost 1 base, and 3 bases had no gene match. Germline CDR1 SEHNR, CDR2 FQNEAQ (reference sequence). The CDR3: CASSLGTGHSPLHF. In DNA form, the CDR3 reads TGTGCCAGCAGCTTAGGGACAGGGCACTCACCCCTCCACTTT. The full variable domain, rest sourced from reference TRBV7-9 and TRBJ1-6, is DTGVSQNPRHKITKRGQNVTFRCDPISEHNRLYWYRQTLGQGPEFLTYFQNEAQLEKSRLLSDRFSAERPKGSFSTLEIQRTEQGDSAMYLCASSLGTGHSPLHFGNGTRLTVT.

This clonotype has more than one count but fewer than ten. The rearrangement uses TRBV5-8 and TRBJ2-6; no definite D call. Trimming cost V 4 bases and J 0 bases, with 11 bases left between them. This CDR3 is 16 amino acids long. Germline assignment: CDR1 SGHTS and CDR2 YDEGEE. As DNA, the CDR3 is TGTGCCAGCAGCATGGAGTCGTTCTCTGGGGCCAACGTCCTGACTTTC. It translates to CASSMESFSGANVLTF.